Shown below are 14 T cell receptor beta chains from a single sample sequenced in a study of cytomegalovirus exposure and HLA in healthy donors. PCR primers comprised 60 Vbeta and 13 Jbeta primers. Profiling relied on immunoSEQ multiplex PCR, and the TCRdb table lists in-frame clones only, not all of them. The sample has 150,000 to 180,000 clones; over 70% are singletons. The sequenced material came from PBMCs. Receptor source: a man younger than 45 in good health and CMV-seronegative.

This chain uses TRBV4-2 with TRBJ2-1; the D gene is possibly TRBD2 (7 bases). The CDR3 length is 17 residues. Germline values: CDR1 LGHNA, CDR2 YNFKEQ. V was trimmed by 0 bases and J by 7 bases, leaving 19 bases between them. The CDR3 reads CASSQDLARGAENEQFF. CDR3 bases: TGTGCCAGCAGCCAAGATTTAGCACGGGGGGCCGAAAATGAGCAGTTCTTC.

The genes are TRBV15 and TRBJ2-3; D uncertain. The CDR3 covers 12 residues. Germline CDR1 LNHNV, CDR2 YYDKDF (reference sequence). The V and J ends lost 0 bases and 8 bases respectively, with 6 bases between them. CDR3 in DNA: TGTGCCACCAGCAGAGATAAAGCTACGCAGTATTTT. Its translation: CATSRDKATQYF.

The V and J genes are TRBV29-1 and TRBJ1-2; TRBD1 aligns across 9 bases. After removal of 0 bases from V and 0 bases from J, the junction contained 8 bases not matched to a gene. This CDR3 comprises 17 residues. The germline gives CDR1 SQVTM, CDR2 ANQGSEA. The CDR3 here is CSVEEGTGRSSNYGYTF. CDR3 nucleotide sequence: TGCAGCGTTGAAGAGGGGACAGGGCGTTCTTCTAACTATGGCTACACCTTC.

J is TRBJ2-7 and V is TRBV1; the table assigns TRBD2, which was not confirmed against the DNA. TRBV1 is given as a pseudogene. This CDR3 has 18 residues. The DNA for the CDR3 is TGCACCAGCAGCCAGTCTTCAAAAACGCGGGGGGGCACCTACGAGCAGTACTTC. Translating it yields CTSSQSSKTRGGTYEQYF.

This chain links TRBV5-4 with TRBJ2-5; tentative D call: TRBD2 (6 bases). The end of the DNA fits TRBJ2-7 better, so the J call may be wrong. CDR3 length equals 14 residues. CDR1 is SGHNT and CDR2 is YYREEE in the germline V gene (reference sequence). CDR3 in amino acids: CASSLFTTAGEQYF. CDR3 bases: TGTGCCAGCAGCTTATTCACCACAGCGGGCGAGCAGTACTTC.

V and J are TRBV7-3 and TRBJ1-1; the match to TRBD1 covers 10 bases. CDR1 and CDR2 (germline): SGHTA, FQGTGA. CDR3 length equals 15 residues. The V segment lost 5 bases and the J segment 3 bases; nucleotides outside the gene matches: 6. CDR3 bases: TGTGCCAGCAGCATATCCGGGACAGGGGACACTGAAGCTTTCTTT. Translated: CASSISGTGDTEAFF. Variable domain in full (rest from reference TRBV7-3 and TRBJ1-1): GAGVSQTPSNKVTEKGKYVELRCDPISGHTALYWYRQSLGQGPEFLIYFQGTGAADDSGLPNDRFFAVRPEGSVSTLKIQRTERGDSAVYLCASSISGTGDTEAFFGQGTRLTVV.

This clone was counted a single time. The chain carries TRBV13 and TRBJ2-7; the match to TRBD1 covers 8 bases. The CDR3 totals 14 residues. In germline, CDR1 is PRHDT, CDR2 FYEKMQ (reference sequence). V lost 4 bases to trimming and J lost 1 base; unmatched junction nucleotides: 3. CDR3 coding DNA: TGTGCCAGCAGCTACGGACAGGGATCCTACGAGCAGTACTTC. The encoded protein is CASSYGQGSYEQYF.

CDR3 nucleotide sequence: TGTGCCAGCTACGAGAATGAGCAGTTCTTC. Encoded protein: CASYENEQFF. The V call is TRBV2, the J call TRBJ2-1, with D unclear. V was cut by 8 bases and J by 7 bases, with 6 bases left in between. Germline CDR1 SNHLY, CDR2 FYNNEI. The CDR3 extends over 10 amino acids.

This clone was seen just once. The chain is built from TRBV10-3 and TRBJ2-3; 8 bases align to TRBD2. Germline V gene sequence: CDR1 ENHRY, CDR2 SYGVKD. Germline trimming cut 10 bases from V and 2 bases from J; bases unmatched to any gene: 14. The CDR3 spans 16 residues. The CDR3 region is CATRRLALNSTDTQYF. Here the CDR3 DNA reads TGTGCCACCCGCCGACTAGCGTTAAACTCCACAGATACGCAGTATTTT.

The chain recombines TRBV19 with TRBJ1-3; D gene uncertain. V dropped 11 bases and J dropped 0 bases, with 14 bases sitting between them. The CDR3 sequence is 14 residues long. Germline V lookup: CDR1 LNHDA, CDR2 SQIVND (reference sequence). The CDR3: CACSRGYSGNTIYF. For the CDR3, the DNA is TGTGCCTGCAGCAGAGGATACTCTGGAAACACCATATATTTT.

This clone has more than one count but fewer than ten. J is TRBJ2-1 and V is TRBV6-5, with 9 positions matching TRBD1. V lost 4 bases to trimming and J lost 7 bases; unmatched junction nucleotides: 8. The CDR3 has 15 amino acids. CDR1 is MNHEY, CDR2 SVGAGI, per germline. Here the CDR3 DNA reads TGTGCCAGCAGTTCCCCGGGACAGGGTAAGAATGAGCAGTTCTTC. It encodes CASSSPGQGKNEQFF.

This clone has more than one count but fewer than ten. This chain joins TRBV23-1 and TRBJ2-3; weak D call: TRBD2 (5 bases). TRBV23-1 belongs to the ORF category, with a function that is uncertain. V was clipped by 0 bases and J by 3 bases, with 7 bases between them. The CDR3 is 14 amino acids. The CDR3 is CASSQSTGTDTQYF. The CDR3 DNA sequence: TGCGCCAGCAGTCAATCGACGGGAACAGATACGCAGTATTTT.

This sequence joins TRBV2 and TRBJ1-1; possibly TRBD1 for D (5 bases). The germline V and J ends were trimmed by 8 bases and 2 bases, with 12 bases remaining between them. This CDR3 region has 13 residues. Germline V CDR1 and CDR2: SNHLY, FYNNEI. For the CDR3, the DNA is TGTGCCAGCGGGTGGGGGGGAAACACTGAAGCTTTCTTT. Translating gives CASGWGGNTEAFF.

The chain couples TRBV19 to TRBJ2-3; D gene unclear. CDR1 and CDR2 from the germline V gene are LNHDA and SQIVND (reference sequence). V lost 8 bases, J lost 0 bases, and 9 bases lay in between. This CDR3 is built from 13 residues. This CDR3 is CASADASTDTQYF. The CDR3 DNA is TGTGCCAGTGCCGATGCGAGCACAGATACGCAGTATTTT.